One sample yielded the 3 T cell receptor beta chains listed below, sequenced in a study of cytomegalovirus exposure and HLA in healthy donors. Vbeta (60) and Jbeta (13) primers were used in the PCR. Using immunoSEQ multiplex PCR, the repertoire was profiled, and TCRdb retains in-frame clones only, with some absent. Among more than 85,000 clones listed, around 74% were seen once. The material sequenced was PBMCs. The receptor source for this set is a woman in her forties in good health and CMV-seropositive.

This sequence joins TRBV6-5 and TRBJ2-1; 10 positions match TRBD1. The germline CDR1 and CDR2 sequences are MNHEY and SVGAGI. This CDR3 is 14 amino acids long. Germline trimming cut 4 bases from V and 8 bases from J; bases unmatched to any gene: 5. The CDR3 loop reads CASSFGTGDYEQFF. In nucleotides, the CDR3 is TGTGCCAGCAGTTTCGGGACAGGGGATTATGAGCAGTTCTTC.

This clone was detected a few times. The chain's CDR3 is CASSLSATGELFF. DNA for the CDR3: TGTGCCAGCAGCTTAAGCGCGACCGGGGAGCTGTTTTTT. This chain links TRBV5-6 with TRBJ2-2; D call uncertain. The CDR3 loop spans 13 amino acids. Per germline, CDR1 SGHDT and CDR2 YYEEEE. Trimming took off 2 bases at V and 5 bases at J, with 7 bases between the two ends.

The chain recombines TRBV19 with TRBJ1-3; 7 nucleotides align to TRBD1. The CDR3 length is 13 residues. The trim removed 5 bases at V and 8 bases at J, leaving 6 bases unmatched. The germline gives CDR1 LNHDA, CDR2 SQIVND (reference sequence). The CDR3 spells CASSPYRGHTIYF. CDR3 coding DNA: TGTGCCAGTAGTCCCTACAGGGGACACACCATATATTTT.